Here is one TCR beta chain with its context. Its antigen remains unidentified. No qualities accompany the bases; no much larger clone lies one base away. A second Seattle source provided samples from volunteer blood donors who had recovered from COVID-19. Each collaborating institution followed its own protocols to collect whole blood in K2EDTA tubes. For TCRbeta analysis, collaborator samples were shipped as frozen whole blood, as isolated PBMCs, or as DNA extracted from either sample type. The data derive from a study of blood T cell repertoires in COVID-19 (dated by TCRdb to about 2020). About the study as a whole: Samples covering the acute and convalescent phases of COVID-19 were provided by collaborators in the United States, Italy and Spain. The prospective study material was composed of cDNA or gDNA derived from T cells, B-cell-depleted T cells, or PBMCs. The repertoires were made available in a free public database intended to serve as a resource for research on the immune response to SARS-CoV-2. A de-identified subject ID, COVID-19 status, age in years and sex were almost always included in the sample metadata. Subjects who had been exposed to COVID-19, were actively infected with it, or had recovered from it provided the deeply sampled blood TCRbeta repertoires that made up the dataset. The samples were drawn from the first 160 participants of the ongoing ImmuneRACE study and from 1,254 subjects provided by 6 global collaborators. HLA class I and class II types, where available, came from metadata supplied by the sample provider rather than from assay-based typing. Summary of the overall study and its limitations: The quantity of clinical and demographic metadata differed by source and by participant and was supplied without curation.

TCRbeta CDR3 regions were amplified from genomic DNA using the immunoSEQ Assay, a bias-controlled multiplex PCR. In the original analysis: The number of nucleated cells in each sample was estimated from the amplification of reference gene primers within the assay. Sequence reads were collapsed and filtered to measure the absolute abundance of every unique TCRbeta CDR3 rearrangement. For each sample, productive Simpson clonality was calculated as the square root of Simpson's diversity index across productive rearrangements. The table was pulled from immuneACCESS by TCRdb, which kept in-frame rearrangements only. Such tables lose some clones; where checked, under half of the loss comes from unresolved V genes, and the rest has no known cause. From that table come the V and J calls and clone size; the DNA was used to work out D and trimming. The sample includes about 300,000 clones, with approximately 88% observed a single time. The top ten clonotypes cover 5.5% to 7% of the sample.

Spanning cysteine to phenylalanine, the CDR3 consists of 14 amino acids. Kept here is only the CDR3 DNA, which spans 42 bases and is read in frame from base 1. V lost 2 bases and J lost 3 bases, and the count of bases not matched to a germline gene is 3. CDR1 MGHRA and CDR2 YSYEKL were looked up in the germline V gene. The TCR originated in a woman in her thirties who had recovered from COVID-19. The receptor chain draws on TRBV4-1 and TRBJ2-7, with 8 central nucleotides matching TRBD2. The sequenced sample consisted of peripheral blood. The DNA sequence follows: TGCGCCAGCAGCCAACTAGCGGGCGTCTACGAGCAGTACTTC. It translates as CASSQLAGVYEQYF.